The source of this T cell receptor beta chain is a study of blood T cell repertoires in COVID-19. Study details: From the United States, Italy and Spain came samples of acute and convalescent COVID-19.

Germline V gene data show CDR1 as MNHNY and CDR2 as SVGAGI (reference sequence). V was trimmed by 2 bases and J by 9 bases, leaving 17 bases between them. The CDR3 runs to 15 residues. The protocol was immunoSEQ multiplex PCR, while the TCRdb copy is restricted to in-frame clones and leaves out a portion. The sample yields hundreds of thousands of clones, 89% seen once. The sequenced sample was peripheral blood. This chain links TRBV6-6 with TRBJ2-1; D perhaps matches TRBD1 (8 bases). The TCR was taken from a man aged 40-50 years with acute or convalescent COVID-19. The CDR3 spells CASSYPTGGAGEQFF. CDR3 bases: TGTGCCAGCAGTTACCCAACAGGGGGGGCTGGTGAGCAGTTCTTC.